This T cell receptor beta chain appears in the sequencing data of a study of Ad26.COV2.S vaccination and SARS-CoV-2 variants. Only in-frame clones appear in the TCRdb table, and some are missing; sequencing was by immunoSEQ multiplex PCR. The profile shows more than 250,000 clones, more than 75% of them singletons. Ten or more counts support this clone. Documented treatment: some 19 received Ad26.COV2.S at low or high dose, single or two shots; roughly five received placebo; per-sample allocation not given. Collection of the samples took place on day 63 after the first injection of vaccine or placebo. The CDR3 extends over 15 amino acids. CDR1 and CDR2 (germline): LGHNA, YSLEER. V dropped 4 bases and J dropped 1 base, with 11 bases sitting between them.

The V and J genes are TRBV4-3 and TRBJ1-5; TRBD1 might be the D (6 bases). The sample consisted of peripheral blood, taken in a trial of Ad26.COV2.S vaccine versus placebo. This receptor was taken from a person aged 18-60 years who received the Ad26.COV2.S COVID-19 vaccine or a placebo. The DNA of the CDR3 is TGCGCCAGCAGCCCCACAGGGCTCAGCAATCAGCCCCAGCATTTT. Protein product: CASSPTGLSNQPQHF.